This T cell receptor beta chain was captured in a study of shared clonotypes between healthy human individuals. Whole-study results and caveats: Naive subsets tended to show greater estimated richness than memory subsets.

This clone was counted a few times. Its antigen is as yet unknown. CDR1 and CDR2 from the germline V gene are SGHRS and YFSETQ. The V end lost 0 bases, the J end lost 1 base, and 7 bases lay between the germline ends. CDR3 size: 14 residues. Both subsets, CD45RA+ naive and CD45RA-negative memory, were split from the CD4+ cells. The assay was run at deep level. As processed by the authors: Filtering differed for immunoSEQ, which gave only junction sequences without quality scores. Data came from immunoSEQ multiplex PCR; TCRdb stores just in-frame clones and leaves some out. V and J calls and clone size are those listed in that table; D and trimming were worked out from the DNA. The table includes roughly 200,000 clones, approximately 60% detected once.

Input material: memory CD4+ T cells sorted from blood. Subset described: CD45RA-negative fraction. The sequence derives from a man younger than 45 in good health. The V gene is TRBV5-1, the J gene TRBJ2-5; D gene uncertain. CDR3 sequence (DNA): TGCGCCAGCAGCTTGGTCGCTCTCCAAGAGACCCAGTACTTC. It is translated as CASSLVALQETQYF.